The clone carrying this T cell receptor (beta chain) was counted a single time. Its cognate antigen is unknown. Repertoires were generated with immunoSEQ multiplex PCR, while TCRdb's copy carries only in-frame clones and drops some. The sample holds 50,000 to 60,000 clones; 90% to 95% are singletons and the top ten take 2.4%. Time point specified: week 11, during vaccination. Every vaccine dose comprised 300 ug of mutant IDH1 20-mer peptide plus topical imiquimod. The study enrolled donors with new WHO grade 3 or 4 IDH1-mutant, ATRX-lost astrocytomas. Per germline, CDR1 WSHSY and CDR2 SAAADI. The CDR3 has 17 residues. V lost 3 bases and J 2 bases, leaving 16 bases between the germline ends. The sample is drawn from a study of a mutant IDH1 vaccine in newly diagnosed glioma. Study summary: Vaccines began 4-6 weeks after radiotherapy alone, or with temozolomide cycles. Treated patients had a mean age of roughly 44 years and a sex split that was roughly 60% male and 37.5% female. It was radiotherapy, temozolomide, or both that patients received previously, with most receiving both.

This receptor was taken from a man in his fifties with glioma. Specimen: PBMCs, collected from a glioma patient whose treatment included an IDH1 peptide vaccine. The chain links TRBV10-2 to TRBJ2-2; the D gene is possibly TRBD2 (6 bases). CDR3: CASSDTLGGQNTGELFF. CDR3 nucleotides: TGCGCCAGCAGTGATACGCTGGGAGGCCAAAACACCGGGGAGCTGTTTTTT.